This TCR beta chain was captured by sequencing in a study of beta chain features in type 1 diabetes. Study-wide results and limits: Type 1 diabetes patients had TCRB CDR3s that were shorter (moderately but significantly so) in all four CD4+ subsets.

Of the isolated RNA, all was reverse transcribed, and so the sequenced material was expressed TCRB transcripts. TCRdb's copy holds only in-frame clones and misses some; the assay was immunoSEQ multiplex PCR. The sample consists of some 280,000 clones, around 15% of them appearing once. Points on this clone: Its antigen remains unknown.

With 3 bases clipped from V and 1 base from J, the junction kept 8 bases outside the gene matches. CDR1 and CDR2 from the germline V gene are SGHTA and FQGNSA. The CDR3 is 17 residues long. This sequence joins TRBV7-2 and TRBJ2-1; TRBD1 agrees at 8 bases. This sequence was found in a man younger than 40 with type 1 diabetes. The sequenced sample was naive CD4+ T cells from blood. This CDR3 is CASSFVGWDRSYNEQFF. In nucleotides, the CDR3 is TGTGCCAGCAGCTTTGTGGGATGGGACAGGTCCTACAATGAGCAGTTCTTC.